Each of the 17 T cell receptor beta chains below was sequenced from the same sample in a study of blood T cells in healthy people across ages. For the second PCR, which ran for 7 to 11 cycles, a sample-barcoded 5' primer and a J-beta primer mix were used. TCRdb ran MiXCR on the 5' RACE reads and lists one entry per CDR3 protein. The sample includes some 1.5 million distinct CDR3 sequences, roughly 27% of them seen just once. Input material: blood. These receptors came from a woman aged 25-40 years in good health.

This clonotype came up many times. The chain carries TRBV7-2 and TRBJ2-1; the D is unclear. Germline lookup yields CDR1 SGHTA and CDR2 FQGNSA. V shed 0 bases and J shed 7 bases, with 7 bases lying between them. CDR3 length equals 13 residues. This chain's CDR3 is CASSLAEVNEQFF. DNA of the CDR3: TGTGCCAGCAGCTTAGCGGAAGTGAATGAGCAGTTCTTC.

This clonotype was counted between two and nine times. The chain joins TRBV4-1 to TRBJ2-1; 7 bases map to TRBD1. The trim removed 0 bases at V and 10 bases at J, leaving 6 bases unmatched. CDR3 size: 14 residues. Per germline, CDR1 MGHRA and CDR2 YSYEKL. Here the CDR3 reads CASSQEGRGGEQFF. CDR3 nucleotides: TGCGCCAGCAGCCAAGAAGGGCGAGGGGGCGAGCAGTTCTTC.

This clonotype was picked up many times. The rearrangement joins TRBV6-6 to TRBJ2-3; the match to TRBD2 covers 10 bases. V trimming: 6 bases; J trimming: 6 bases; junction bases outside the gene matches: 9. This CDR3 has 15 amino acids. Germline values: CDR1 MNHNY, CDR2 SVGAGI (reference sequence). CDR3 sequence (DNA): TGTGCCAGCAGCGCCAGCGGGAGGGCCCTCGATACGCAGTATTTT. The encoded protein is CASSASGRALDTQYF.

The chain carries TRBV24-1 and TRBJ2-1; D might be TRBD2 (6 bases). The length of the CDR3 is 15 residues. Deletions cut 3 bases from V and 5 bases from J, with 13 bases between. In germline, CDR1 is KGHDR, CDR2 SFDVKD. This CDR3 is CATSDPGTLDNEQFF. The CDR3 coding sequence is TGTGCCACCAGTGATCCCGGGACTCTAGACAATGAGCAGTTCTTC.

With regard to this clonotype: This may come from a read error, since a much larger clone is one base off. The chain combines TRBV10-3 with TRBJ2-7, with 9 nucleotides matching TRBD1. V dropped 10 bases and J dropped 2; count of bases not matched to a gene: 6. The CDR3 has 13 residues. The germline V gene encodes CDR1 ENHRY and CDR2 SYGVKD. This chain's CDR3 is CATWDRVPYEQYF. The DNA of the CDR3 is TGTGCCACATGGGACAGGGTGCCCTACGAGCAGTACTTC.

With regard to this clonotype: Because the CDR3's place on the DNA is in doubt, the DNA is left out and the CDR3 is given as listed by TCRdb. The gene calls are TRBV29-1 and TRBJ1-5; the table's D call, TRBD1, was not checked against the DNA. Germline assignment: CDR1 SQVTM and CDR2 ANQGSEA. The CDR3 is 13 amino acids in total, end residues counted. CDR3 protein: CSVAQGTTQPRHF.

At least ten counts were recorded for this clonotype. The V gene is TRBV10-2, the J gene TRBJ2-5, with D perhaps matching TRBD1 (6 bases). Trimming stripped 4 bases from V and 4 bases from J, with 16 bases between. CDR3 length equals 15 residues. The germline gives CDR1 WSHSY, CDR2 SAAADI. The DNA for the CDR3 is TGCGCCAGCAGTGGCCTGATGGGCAGGGGAGAGACCCAGTACTTC. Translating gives CASSGLMGRGETQYF.

CDR3 DNA: TGCAGTGCCGACACTAGCGGGAGGGGGGATGAGCAGTTCTTC. Its protein is CSADTSGRGDEQFF. This chain links TRBV20-1 with TRBJ2-1; TRBD2 agrees at 13 bases. Germline V gives CDR1 DFQATT, CDR2 SNEGSKA (reference sequence). The CDR3 sequence is 14 residues long. V trimming: 6 bases; J trimming: 8 bases; junction bases outside the gene matches: 7.

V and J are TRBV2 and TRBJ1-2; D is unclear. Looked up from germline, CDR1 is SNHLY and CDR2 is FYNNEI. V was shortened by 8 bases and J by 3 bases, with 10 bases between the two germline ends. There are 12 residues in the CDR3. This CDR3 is CASGGLDYGYTF. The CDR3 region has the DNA TGTGCCAGCGGAGGGTTGGACTATGGCTACACCTTC.

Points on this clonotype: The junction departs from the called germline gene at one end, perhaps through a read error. The CDR3 nucleotides read TGTGCTACAACGACTAGCGGCTACGGGCAGTACTTC. It encodes CATTTSGYGQYF. This sequence joins TRBV19 and TRBJ2-7; the match to TRBD2 covers 9 bases. The CDR3 covers 12 residues. Germline CDR1 LNHDA, CDR2 SQIVND (reference sequence).

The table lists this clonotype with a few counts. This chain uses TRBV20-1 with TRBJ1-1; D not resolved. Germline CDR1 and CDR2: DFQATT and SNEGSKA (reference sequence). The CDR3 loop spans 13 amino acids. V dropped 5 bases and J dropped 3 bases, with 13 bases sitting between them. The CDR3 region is CSAEGGSDTEAFF. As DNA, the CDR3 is TGCAGTGCTGAGGGCGGATCCGACACTGAAGCTTTCTTT.

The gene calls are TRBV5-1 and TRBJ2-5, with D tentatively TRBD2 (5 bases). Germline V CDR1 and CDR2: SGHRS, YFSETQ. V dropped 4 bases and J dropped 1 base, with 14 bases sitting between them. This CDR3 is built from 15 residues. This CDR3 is CASSAVLARQETQYF. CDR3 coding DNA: TGCGCCAGCAGCGCCGTCCTAGCCCGCCAAGAGACCCAGTACTTC.

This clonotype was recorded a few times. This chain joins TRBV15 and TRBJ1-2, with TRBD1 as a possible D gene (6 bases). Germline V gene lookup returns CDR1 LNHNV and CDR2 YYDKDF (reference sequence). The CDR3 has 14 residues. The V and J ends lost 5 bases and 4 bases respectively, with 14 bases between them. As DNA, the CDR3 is TGTGCCACCAGCCACAGGGTTAGCGGCTATGGCTACACCTTC. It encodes CATSHRVSGYGYTF.

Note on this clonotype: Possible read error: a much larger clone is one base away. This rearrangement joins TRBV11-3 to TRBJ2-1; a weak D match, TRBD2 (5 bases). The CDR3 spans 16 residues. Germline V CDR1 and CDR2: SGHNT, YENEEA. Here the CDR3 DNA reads TGTGCCAGCAGCTTAGGCCTTACCGGGATCGACAATGAGCAGGTCTTC. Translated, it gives CASSLGLTGIDNEQVF. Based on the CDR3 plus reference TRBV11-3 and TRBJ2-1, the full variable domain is EAGVVQSPRYKIIEKKQPVAFWCNPISGHNTLYWYLQNLGQGPELLIRYENEEAVDDSQLPKDRFSAERLKGVDSTLKIQPAELGDSAVYLCASSLGLTGIDNEQVFGPGTRLTVL.

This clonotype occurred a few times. The CDR3 DNA reads as TGTGCCAGCAGTTTATCCGGAGTAAACAATCAGCCCCAGCATTTT. Protein: CASSLSGVNNQPQHF. The V and J genes are TRBV12-3 or TRBV12-4 and TRBJ1-5; no reliable D call. CDR3 length: 15 amino acids. Trimming cost V 2 bases and J 3 bases, with 11 bases left between them.

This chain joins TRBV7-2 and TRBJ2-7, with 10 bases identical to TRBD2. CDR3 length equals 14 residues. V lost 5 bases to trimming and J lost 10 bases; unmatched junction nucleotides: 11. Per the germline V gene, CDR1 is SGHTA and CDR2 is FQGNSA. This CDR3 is CASSKSGRGGAQYF. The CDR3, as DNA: TGTGCCAGCAGCAAAAGCGGGAGGGGCGGGGCCCAGTACTTC.

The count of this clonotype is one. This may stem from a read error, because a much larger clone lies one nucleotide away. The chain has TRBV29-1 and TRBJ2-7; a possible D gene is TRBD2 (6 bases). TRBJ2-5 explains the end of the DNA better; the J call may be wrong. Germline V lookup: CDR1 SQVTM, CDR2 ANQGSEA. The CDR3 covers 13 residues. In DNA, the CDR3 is TGCAGCGCTGGCGGCTGGCGGGGTGAGACCCAGTACTTC. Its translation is CSAGGWRGETQYF.